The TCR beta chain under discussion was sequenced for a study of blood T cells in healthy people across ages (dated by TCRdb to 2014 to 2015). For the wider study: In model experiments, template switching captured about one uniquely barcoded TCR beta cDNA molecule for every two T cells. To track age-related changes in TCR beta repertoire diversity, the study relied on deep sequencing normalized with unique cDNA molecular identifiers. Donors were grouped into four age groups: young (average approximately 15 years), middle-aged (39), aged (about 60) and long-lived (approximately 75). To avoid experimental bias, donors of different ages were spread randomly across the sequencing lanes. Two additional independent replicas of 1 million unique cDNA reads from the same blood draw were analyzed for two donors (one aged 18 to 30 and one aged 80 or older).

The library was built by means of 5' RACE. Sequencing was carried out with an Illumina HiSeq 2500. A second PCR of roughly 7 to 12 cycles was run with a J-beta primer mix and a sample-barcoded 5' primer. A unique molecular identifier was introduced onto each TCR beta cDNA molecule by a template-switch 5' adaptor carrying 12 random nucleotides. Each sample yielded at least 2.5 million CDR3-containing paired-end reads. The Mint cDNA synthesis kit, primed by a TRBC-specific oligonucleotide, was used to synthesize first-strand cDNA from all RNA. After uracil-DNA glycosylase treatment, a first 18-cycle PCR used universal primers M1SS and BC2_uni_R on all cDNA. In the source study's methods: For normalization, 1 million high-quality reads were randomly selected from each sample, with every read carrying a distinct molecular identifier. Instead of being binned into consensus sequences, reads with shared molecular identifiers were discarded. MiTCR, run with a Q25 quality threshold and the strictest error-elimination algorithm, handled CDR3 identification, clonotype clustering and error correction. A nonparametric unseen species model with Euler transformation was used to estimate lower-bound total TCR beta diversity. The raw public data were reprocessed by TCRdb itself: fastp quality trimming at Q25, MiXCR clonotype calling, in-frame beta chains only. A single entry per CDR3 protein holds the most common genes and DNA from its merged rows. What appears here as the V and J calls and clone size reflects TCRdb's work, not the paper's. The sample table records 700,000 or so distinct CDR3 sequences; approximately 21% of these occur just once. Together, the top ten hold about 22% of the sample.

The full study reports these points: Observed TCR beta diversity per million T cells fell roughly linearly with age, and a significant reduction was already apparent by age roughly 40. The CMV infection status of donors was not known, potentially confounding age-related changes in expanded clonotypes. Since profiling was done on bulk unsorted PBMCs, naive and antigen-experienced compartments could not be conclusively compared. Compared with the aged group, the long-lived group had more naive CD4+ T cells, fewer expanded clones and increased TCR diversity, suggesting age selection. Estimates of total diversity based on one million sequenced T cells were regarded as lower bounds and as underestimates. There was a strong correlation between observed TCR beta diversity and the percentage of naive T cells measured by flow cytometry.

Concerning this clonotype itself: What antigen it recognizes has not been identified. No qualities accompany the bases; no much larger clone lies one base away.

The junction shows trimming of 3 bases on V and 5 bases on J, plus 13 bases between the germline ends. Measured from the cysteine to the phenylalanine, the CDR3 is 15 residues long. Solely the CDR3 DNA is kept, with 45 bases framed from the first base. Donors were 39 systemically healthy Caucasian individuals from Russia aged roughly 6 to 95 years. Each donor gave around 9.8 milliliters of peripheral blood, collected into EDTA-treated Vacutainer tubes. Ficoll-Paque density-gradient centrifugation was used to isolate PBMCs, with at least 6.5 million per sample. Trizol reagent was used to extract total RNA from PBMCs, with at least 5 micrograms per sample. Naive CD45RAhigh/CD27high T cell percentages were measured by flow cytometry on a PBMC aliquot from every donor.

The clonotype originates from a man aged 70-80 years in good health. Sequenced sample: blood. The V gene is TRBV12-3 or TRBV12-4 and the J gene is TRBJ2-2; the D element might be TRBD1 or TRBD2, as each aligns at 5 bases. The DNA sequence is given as TGTGCCAGCAGTTTGCAGGGAGCCTCTACCGGGGAGCTGTTTTTT. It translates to CASSLQGASTGELFF.